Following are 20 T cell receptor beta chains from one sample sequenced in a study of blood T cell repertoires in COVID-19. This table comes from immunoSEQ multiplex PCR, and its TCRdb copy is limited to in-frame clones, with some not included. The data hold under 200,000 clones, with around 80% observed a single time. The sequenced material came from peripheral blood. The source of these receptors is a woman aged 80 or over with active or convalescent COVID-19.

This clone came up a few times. The CDR3, as DNA: TGTGCCAGCAGTTCCCGGGACAGGGGGTTCACTGAAGCTTTCTTT. Translated, it gives CASSSRDRGFTEAFF. The chain has TRBV27 and TRBJ1-1, with 11 bases aligning to TRBD1. This CDR3 has 15 amino acids. Germline CDR1 and CDR2: MNHEY and SMNVEV (reference sequence). Trimming removed 4 bases from V and 4 bases from J; junction bases left unmatched: 5.

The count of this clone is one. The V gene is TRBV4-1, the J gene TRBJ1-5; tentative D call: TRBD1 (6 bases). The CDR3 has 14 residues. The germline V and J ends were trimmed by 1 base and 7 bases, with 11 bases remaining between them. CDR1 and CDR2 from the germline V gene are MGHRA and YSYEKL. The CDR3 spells CASSQVSGEQPQHF. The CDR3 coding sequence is TGCGCCAGCAGCCAAGTGTCAGGGGAACAGCCCCAGCATTTT.

The CDR3 DNA reads as TGTGCCAGCAGCTTAGGAGGCGGGGGGGCTGAGACCCAGTACTTC. Translated, it gives CASSLGGGGAETQYF. The chain employs TRBV7-2 and TRBJ2-5, with TRBD2 matching 9 bases. Trimming removed 1 base from V and 5 bases from J; junction bases left unmatched: 5. CDR3 length: 15 residues. The germline CDR1 and CDR2 sequences are SGHTA and FQGNSA.

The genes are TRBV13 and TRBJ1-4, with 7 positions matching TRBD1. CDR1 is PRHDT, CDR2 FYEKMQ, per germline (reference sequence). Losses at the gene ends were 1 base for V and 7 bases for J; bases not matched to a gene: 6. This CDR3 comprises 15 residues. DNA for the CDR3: TGTGCCAGCAGCTTAGAAGGGGGCTGGGGTGAAAAACTGTTTTTT. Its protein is CASSLEGGWGEKLFF.

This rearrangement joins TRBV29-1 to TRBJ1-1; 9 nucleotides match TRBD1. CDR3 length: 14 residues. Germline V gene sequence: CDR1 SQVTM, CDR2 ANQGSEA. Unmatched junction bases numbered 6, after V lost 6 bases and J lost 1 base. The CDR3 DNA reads TGCAGCGTGAGGGGACAGGGTCCGAACACTGAAGCTTTCTTT. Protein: CSVRGQGPNTEAFF. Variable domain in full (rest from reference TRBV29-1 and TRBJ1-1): SAVISQKPSRDICQRGTSLTIQCQVDSQVTMMFWYRQQPGQSLTLIATANQGSEATYESGFVIDKFPISRPNLTFSTLTVSNMSPEDSSIYLCSVRGQGPNTEAFFGQGTRLTVV.

The CDR3 loop is CASSPTGSNTGELFF. CDR3 nucleotides: TGTGCCAGCTCACCCACAGGGTCGAACACCGGGGAGCTGTTTTTT. The J gene is TRBJ2-2, the V gene TRBV18; TRBD1 might be the D (6 bases). Trimming stripped 3 bases from V and 0 bases from J, with 8 bases between. Germline values: CDR1 KGHSH, CDR2 LQKENI. The CDR3 length is 15 residues.

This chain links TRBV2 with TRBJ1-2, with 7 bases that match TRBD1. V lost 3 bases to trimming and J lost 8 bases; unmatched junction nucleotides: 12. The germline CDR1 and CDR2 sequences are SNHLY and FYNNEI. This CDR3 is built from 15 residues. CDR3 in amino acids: CASSESRGSSWGYTF. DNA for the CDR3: TGTGCCAGCAGTGAGTCCAGGGGGAGTTCGTGGGGCTACACCTTC.

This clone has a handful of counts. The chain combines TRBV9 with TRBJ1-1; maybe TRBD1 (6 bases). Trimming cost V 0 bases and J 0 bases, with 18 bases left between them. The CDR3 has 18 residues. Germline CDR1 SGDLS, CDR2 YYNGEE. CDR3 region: CASSVAPDRTDMNTEAFF. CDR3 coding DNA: TGTGCCAGCAGCGTAGCCCCCGACAGGACGGACATGAACACTGAAGCTTTCTTT.

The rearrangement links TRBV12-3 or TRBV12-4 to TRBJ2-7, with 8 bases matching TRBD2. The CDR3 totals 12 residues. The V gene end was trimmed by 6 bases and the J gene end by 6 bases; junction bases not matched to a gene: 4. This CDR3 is CASSLLAVEQYF. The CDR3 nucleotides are TGTGCCAGCAGCCTACTAGCGGTCGAGCAGTACTTC.

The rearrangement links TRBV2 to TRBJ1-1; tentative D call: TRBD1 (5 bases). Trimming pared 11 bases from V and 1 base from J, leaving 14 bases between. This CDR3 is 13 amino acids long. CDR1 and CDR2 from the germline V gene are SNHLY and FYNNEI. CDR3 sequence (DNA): TGTGCCCCCCGGCCGGGGGAGAACACTGAAGCTTTCTTT. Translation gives CAPRPGENTEAFF. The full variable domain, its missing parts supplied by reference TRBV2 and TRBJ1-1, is EPEVTQTPSHQVTQMGQEVILRCVPISNHLYFYWYRQILGQKVEFLVSFYNNEISEKSEIFDDQFSVERPDGSNFTLKIRSTKLEDSAMYFCAPRPGENTEAFFGQGTRLTVV.

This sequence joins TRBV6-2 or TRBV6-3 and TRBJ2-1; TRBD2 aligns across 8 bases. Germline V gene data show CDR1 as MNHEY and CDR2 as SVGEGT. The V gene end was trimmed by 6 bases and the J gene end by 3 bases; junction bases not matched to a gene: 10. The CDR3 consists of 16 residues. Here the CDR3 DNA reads TGTGCCAGCAGCAGCACGGGGGGGCTGGTCTACAATGAGCAGTTCTTC. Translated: CASSSTGGLVYNEQFF.

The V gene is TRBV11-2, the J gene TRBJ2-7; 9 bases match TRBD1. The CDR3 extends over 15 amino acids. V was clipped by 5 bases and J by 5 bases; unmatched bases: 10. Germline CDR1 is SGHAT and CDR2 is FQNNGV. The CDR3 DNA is TGTGCCAGCAGCGCCTCCGGGACAGGGTTCGACGAGCAGTACTTC. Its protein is CASSASGTGFDEQYF.

CDR3 loop: CASSSQGASGNTIYF. The CDR3 DNA follows: TGTGCCAGCAGCTCACAGGGGGCCAGTGGAAACACCATATATTTT. The V gene is TRBV7-8, the J gene TRBJ1-3, with 9 nucleotides matching TRBD1. Germline CDR1 reads SGHVS; CDR2 reads FQNEAQ. V lost 4 bases, J lost 3 bases, and 4 bases stayed unmatched. This CDR3 is 15 amino acids long. Based on the CDR3 plus reference TRBV7-8 and TRBJ1-3, the full variable domain is GAGVSQSPRYKVAKRGQDVALRCDPISGHVSLFWYQQALGQGPEFLTYFQNEAQLDKSGLPSDRFFAERPEGSVSTLKIQRTQQEDSAVYLCASSSQGASGNTIYFGEGSWLTVV.

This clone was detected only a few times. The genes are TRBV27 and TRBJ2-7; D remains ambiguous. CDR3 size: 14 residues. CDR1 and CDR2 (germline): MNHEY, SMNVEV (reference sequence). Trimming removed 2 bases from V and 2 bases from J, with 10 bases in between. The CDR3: CASSLERRAYEQYF. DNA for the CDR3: TGTGCCAGCAGTTTAGAGCGACGCGCCTACGAGCAGTACTTC.

The DNA of the CDR3 is TGTGCCAGCAGTTTTGACACCTCAATCACAGATACGCAGTATTTT. Its translation: CASSFDTSITDTQYF. This chain uses TRBV27 with TRBJ2-3; D call uncertain. This CDR3 is 15 amino acids long. CDR1 is MNHEY and CDR2 is SMNVEV in the germline V gene (reference sequence). The ends were cut back, 3 bases at V and 2 bases at J, with 12 bases in the middle.

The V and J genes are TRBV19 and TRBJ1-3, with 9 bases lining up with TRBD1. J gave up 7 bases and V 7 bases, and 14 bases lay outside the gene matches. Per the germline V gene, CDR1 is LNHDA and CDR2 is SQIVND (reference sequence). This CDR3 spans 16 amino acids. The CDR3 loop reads CASTTFPGQGRNTIYF. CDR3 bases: TGTGCCAGTACCACCTTTCCGGGACAGGGACGGAACACCATATATTTT.

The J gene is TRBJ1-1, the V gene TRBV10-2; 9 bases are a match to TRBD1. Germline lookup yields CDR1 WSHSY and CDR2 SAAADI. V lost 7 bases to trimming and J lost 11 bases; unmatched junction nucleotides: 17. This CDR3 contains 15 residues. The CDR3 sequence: CASIGTGIYAGEAFF. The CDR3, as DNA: TGCGCCAGCATAGGGACAGGGATTTATGCCGGAGAGGCTTTCTTT.

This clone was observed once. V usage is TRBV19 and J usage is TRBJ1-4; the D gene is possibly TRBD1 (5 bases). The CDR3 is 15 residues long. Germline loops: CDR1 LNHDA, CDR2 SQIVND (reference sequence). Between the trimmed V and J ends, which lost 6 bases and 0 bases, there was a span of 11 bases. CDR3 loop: CASSRPGATNEKLFF. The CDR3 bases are TGTGCCAGTAGCCGACCGGGGGCAACTAATGAAAAACTGTTTTTT.

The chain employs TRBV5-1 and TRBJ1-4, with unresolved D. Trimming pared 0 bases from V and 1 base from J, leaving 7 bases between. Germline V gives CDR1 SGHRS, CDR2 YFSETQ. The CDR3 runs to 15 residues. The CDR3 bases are TGCGCCAGCAGCTTGGCCTCACTAACTAATGAAAAACTGTTTTTT. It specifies CASSLASLTNEKLFF.

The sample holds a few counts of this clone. CDR3 DNA sequence: TGTGCCAGCCGGGACAGGGGGGCGAATGAGCAGTTCTTC. This translates into CASRDRGANEQFF. V usage is TRBV19 and J usage is TRBJ2-1; 11 nucleotides match TRBD1. J gave up 7 bases and V 9 bases, and 5 bases lay outside the gene matches. Per germline, CDR1 LNHDA and CDR2 SQIVND (reference sequence). CDR3 length equals 13 residues.